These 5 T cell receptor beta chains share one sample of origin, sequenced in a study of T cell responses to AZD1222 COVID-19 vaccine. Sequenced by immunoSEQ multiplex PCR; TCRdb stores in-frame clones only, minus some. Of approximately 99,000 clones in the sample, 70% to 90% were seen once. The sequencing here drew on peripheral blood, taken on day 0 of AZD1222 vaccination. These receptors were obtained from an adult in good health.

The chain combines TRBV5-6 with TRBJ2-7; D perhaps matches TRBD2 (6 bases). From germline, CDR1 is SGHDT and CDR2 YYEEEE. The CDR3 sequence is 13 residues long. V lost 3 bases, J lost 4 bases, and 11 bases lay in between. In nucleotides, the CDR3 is TGTGCCAGCAGCTCTGGGGGGAGGTACGAGCAGTACGTC. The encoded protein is CASSSGGRYEQYV.

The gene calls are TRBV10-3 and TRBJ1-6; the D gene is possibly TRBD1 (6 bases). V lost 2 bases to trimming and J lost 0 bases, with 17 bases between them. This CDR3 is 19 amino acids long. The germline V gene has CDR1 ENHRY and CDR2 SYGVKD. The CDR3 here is CAISEAGGGPSSYNSPLHF. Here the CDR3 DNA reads TGTGCCATCAGTGAGGCCGGGGGGGGCCCTAGCTCCTATAATTCACCCCTCCACTTT.

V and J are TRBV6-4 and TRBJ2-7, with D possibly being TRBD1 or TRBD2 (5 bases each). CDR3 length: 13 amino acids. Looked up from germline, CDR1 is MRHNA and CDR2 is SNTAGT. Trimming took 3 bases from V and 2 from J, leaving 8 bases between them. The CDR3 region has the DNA TGTGCCAGCAGTGAGGGACGGACCTACGAGCAGTACGTC. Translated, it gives CASSEGRTYEQYV.

The CDR3 region has the DNA TGTGCCAGCTCACACCTCGGGCCGGGACAAAGCTCTGGAAACACCATATATTTT. This translates into CASSHLGPGQSSGNTIYF. The V gene is TRBV18, the J gene TRBJ1-3, with a weak D call TRBD1 (6 bases). V was cut by 4 bases and J by 0 bases, with 19 bases left in between. This CDR3 comprises 18 residues. Germline assignment: CDR1 KGHSH and CDR2 LQKENI.

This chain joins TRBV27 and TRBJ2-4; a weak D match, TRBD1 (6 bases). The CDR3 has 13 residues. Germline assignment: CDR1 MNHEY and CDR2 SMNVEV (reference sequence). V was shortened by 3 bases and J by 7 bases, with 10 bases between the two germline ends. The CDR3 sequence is CASSFDRLNIQYF. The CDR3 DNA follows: TGTGCCAGCAGTTTCGACAGGTTGAACATTCAGTACTTC.